This TCR beta chain was sequenced in a study of CD8 T cells in ankylosing spondylitis. Study results and caveats: Significantly higher representation of disease-linked clones was reported for matched ankylosing spondylitis synovial fluid. There was a TCR beta motif, made of several highly homologous variants, that appeared characteristic of ankylosing spondylitis blood.

MiXCR was run by TCRdb on the 5' RACE reads, yielding one entry per CDR3 protein. The data hold some 240,000 distinct CDR3 sequences, with about 24% observed a single time. Germline V gene lookup returns CDR1 DFQATT and CDR2 SNEGSKA (reference sequence). CDR3 length: 14 residues. V shed 6 bases, J shed 2 bases, and the junction held 6 bases outside the gene matches. In regard to this clonotype: The antigen is undetermined.

The sequenced sample was blood, either unsorted or a sorted T cell fraction (not recorded which). This sequence joins TRBV20-1 and TRBJ2-2; 7 nucleotides align to TRBD1. This receptor was taken from a male donor with ankylosing spondylitis or in good health (not recorded which). CDR3 in DNA: TGCAGTGCGCAACGACAGGGCAACACCGGGGAGCTGTTTTTT. This translates into CSAQRQGNTGELFF.